These 17 T cell receptor beta chains came from one sample sequenced in a study of CD4 T cells in relation to SARS-CoV-2 and coronaviruses. Some clones are missing from TCRdb's copy, which holds only in-frame ones; the method was immunoSEQ multiplex PCR. The sample has about 38,000 clones, 88% seen once. Material: memory CD4+ T cells from PBMCs. The receptors here all came from an adult with COVID-19.

V is TRBV19 and J is TRBJ2-2, with D maybe TRBD1 (6 bases). The ends were cut back, 4 bases at V and 6 bases at J, with 12 bases in the middle. Germline CDR1 is LNHDA and CDR2 is SQIVND (reference sequence). CDR3 length: 14 amino acids. The CDR3, as DNA: TGTGCCAGTAGTACAGGGGCCCCCTCCGGGGAGCTGTTTTTT. It yields the protein CASSTGAPSGELFF.

The chain recombines TRBV12-3 or TRBV12-4 with TRBJ2-4; D unclear. Trimming took off 5 bases at V and 6 bases at J, with 5 bases between the two ends. The CDR3 is 11 amino acids. The CDR3 DNA reads TGTGCCAGCAGTATCAGAAACATTCAGTACTTC. It codes for CASSIRNIQYF.

This chain connects TRBV7-9 to TRBJ2-1, with 8 bases that match TRBD1. This CDR3 contains 14 residues. Germline V gives CDR1 SEHNR, CDR2 FQNEAQ (reference sequence). With 3 bases clipped from V and 9 bases from J, the junction kept 7 bases outside the gene matches. For the CDR3, the DNA is TGTGCCAGCAGCTTCCCGGGACAGGCAGTTGAGCAGTTCTTC. This encodes CASSFPGQAVEQFF.

This rearrangement joins TRBV19 to TRBJ1-6, with D unresolved. Looked up from germline, CDR1 is LNHDA and CDR2 is SQIVND (reference sequence). The CDR3 contains 15 residues. V dropped 2 bases and J dropped 9 bases, with 14 bases sitting between them. The CDR3 DNA sequence: TGTGCCAGTAGTATACCACCGGGTCCAACTTCACCCCTCCACTTT. This translates into CASSIPPGPTSPLHF.

The genes are TRBV28 and TRBJ2-1; weak D call: TRBD2 (5 bases). The germline gives CDR1 MDHEN, CDR2 SYDVKM. The V gene lost 2 bases and the J gene lost 0 bases, with 8 bases spanning the gap. The CDR3 is 15 amino acids. The CDR3 loop is CASSLVAISYNEQFF. CDR3 nucleotide sequence: TGTGCCAGCAGTTTAGTAGCGATCTCCTACAATGAGCAGTTCTTC.

The V and J genes are TRBV5-1 and TRBJ1-3; TRBD1 is a possible D gene (5 bases). Germline CDR1 SGHRS, CDR2 YFSETQ. V was shortened by 0 bases and J by 6 bases, with 13 bases between the two germline ends. The CDR3 sequence is 15 residues long. CDR3 DNA sequence: TGCGCCAGCAGCTTGGAGGCAGGGAAGGAAAACACCATATATTTT. Its protein is CASSLEAGKENTIYF.

The genes are TRBV2 and TRBJ2-3; D is ambiguous. The CDR3 has 15 amino acids. Germline loops: CDR1 SNHLY, CDR2 FYNNEI. With 0 bases removed from V and 2 bases from J, the gap between germline ends came to 9 bases. The CDR3 sequence: CASSEAVSYTDTQYF. Written as DNA, the CDR3 is TGTGCCAGCAGTGAAGCAGTGTCTTACACAGATACGCAGTATTTT.

The chain joins TRBV28 to TRBJ1-2; a possible D gene is TRBD1 (5 bases). Trimming took off 3 bases at V and 4 bases at J, with 12 bases between the two ends. There are 14 residues in the CDR3. Germline loops: CDR1 MDHEN, CDR2 SYDVKM. In nucleotides, the CDR3 is TGTGCCAGCAGTTTGGGGGGGGTAGGCTATGGCTACACCTTC. This gives the protein CASSLGGVGYGYTF.

V gene TRBV6-5 combines with J gene TRBJ1-2; 10 nucleotides agree with TRBD1. CDR1 MNHEY and CDR2 SVGAGI come from the germline V gene. V shed 5 bases, J shed 2 bases, and the junction held 5 bases outside the gene matches. The CDR3 covers 15 residues. This CDR3 is CASSPLDRGNYGYTF. The CDR3 DNA follows: TGTGCCAGCAGTCCGTTGGACAGGGGGAACTATGGCTACACCTTC.

This chain uses TRBV9 with TRBJ2-3; either TRBD1 or TRBD2 may fit D (5 bases each). There are 15 residues in the CDR3. Per the germline V gene, CDR1 is SGDLS and CDR2 is YYNGEE. V was cut by 0 bases and J by 1 base, with 9 bases left in between. The CDR3 here is CASSVGGGRTDTQYF. DNA for the CDR3: TGTGCCAGCAGCGTAGGTGGGGGACGCACAGATACGCAGTATTTT.

The chain joins TRBV2 to TRBJ2-6; maybe TRBD1 (5 bases). The CDR3 totals 15 residues. Germline assignment: CDR1 SNHLY and CDR2 FYNNEI. V gave up 4 bases and J gave up 2 bases, with 9 bases separating them. For the CDR3, the DNA is TGTGCCAGCAGTGTTCGGACAACTGGGGCCAACGTCCTGACTTTC. This translates into CASSVRTTGANVLTF.

The CDR3 sequence is CASRDRGHYNQPQHF. CDR3 nucleotides: TGTGCCAGCAGAGACAGGGGGCATTACAATCAGCCCCAGCATTTT. This chain connects TRBV6-5 to TRBJ1-5, with 10 bases matching TRBD1. The CDR3 extends over 15 amino acids. Germline CDR1 reads MNHEY; CDR2 reads SVGAGI. Trimming at V came to 6 bases and at J to 3 bases, leaving 5 bases not matched to a gene.

This clone came up a few times. V usage is TRBV27 and J usage is TRBJ1-6; D remains ambiguous. CDR1 MNHEY and CDR2 SMNVEV come from the germline V gene (reference sequence). The CDR3 spans 14 residues. The V end was cut by 3 bases, the J end by 10 bases, with 13 bases between. CDR3 amino acids: CASSFGRVDSPLHF. The DNA of the CDR3 is TGTGCCAGCAGTTTCGGTAGGGTGGACTCACCCCTCCACTTT.

The J gene is TRBJ1-1, the V gene TRBV19; no reliable D call. Germline V gives CDR1 LNHDA, CDR2 SQIVND (reference sequence). This CDR3 is built from 13 residues. Trimming took off 10 bases at V and 4 bases at J, with 16 bases between the two ends. The CDR3 coding sequence is TGTGCCACCAGCATTGGGAGGGCCACTGAAGCTTTCTTT. Its protein is CATSIGRATEAFF.

The chain carries TRBV7-3 and TRBJ1-6, with a tentative D call TRBD1 (5 bases). The V and J ends lost 5 bases and 7 bases respectively, with 12 bases between them. The germline V gene has CDR1 SGHTA and CDR2 FQGTGA. CDR3 length: 14 amino acids. CDR3 in DNA: TGTGCCAGCAGCGCCCAGGGAGGGAATTCACCCCTCCACTTT. This gives the protein CASSAQGGNSPLHF.

This clone was counted a single time. The rearrangement joins TRBV5-1 to TRBJ1-2; D call uncertain. This CDR3 is 15 amino acids long. The germline V gene encodes CDR1 SGHRS and CDR2 YFSETQ. Trimming took 0 bases from V and 1 from J, leaving 10 bases between them. The CDR3 loop reads CASSLVAGINYGYTF. CDR3 in DNA: TGCGCCAGCAGCTTGGTCGCGGGGATTAACTATGGCTACACCTTC.

This clone appeared a few times. The chain employs TRBV3-1 (or the pseudogene TRBV3-2) and TRBJ1-5; tentative D call: TRBD1 (5 bases). This CDR3 region has 17 residues. Germline CDR1 is LGHDT and CDR2 is YNNKEL (reference sequence). With 1 base removed from V and 3 bases from J, the gap between germline ends came to 16 bases. The CDR3 loop is CASSQGYQGRTNQPQHF. As DNA, the CDR3 is TGTGCCAGCAGCCAAGGGTACCAGGGACGTACCAATCAGCCCCAGCATTTT.